One and the same sample provided the 16 T cell receptor beta chains below, sequenced in a study of shared clonotypes between healthy human individuals. Naive CD8 isolation took CD45RO-negative cells positively selected for CCR7 and excluded terminally differentiated effector memory CD45RA+ cells. Clones were read by immunoSEQ multiplex PCR, and TCRdb kept only the in-frame ones, dropping some. The sample holds around 2.1 million clones, 93% seen once. The sample taken for sequencing was naive CD8+ T cells from PBMCs. The origin of the receptors is a man younger than 35 in good health. Some clones in this sample may be carry-over from other donors' samples.

The chain employs TRBV25-1 and TRBJ2-1; D ambiguous. The germline V gene has CDR1 MGHDK and CDR2 SYGVNS. The length of the CDR3 is 12 residues. V lost 4 bases and J lost 10, with 11 bases in between. This CDR3 is CASSAVLGEQFF. In nucleotides, the CDR3 is TGTGCCAGCAGTGCTGTCCTGGGGGAGCAGTTCTTC.

This clone was found a few times. The chain recombines TRBV27 with TRBJ1-2, with D uncertain. The CDR3 is made up of 14 amino acids. Per germline, CDR1 MNHEY and CDR2 SMNVEV (reference sequence). V lost 8 bases and J lost 3, with 16 bases in between. The CDR3: CASARRGGDYGYTF. In nucleotides, the CDR3 is TGTGCCAGCGCCAGGCGGGGTGGTGACTATGGCTACACCTTC.

The J gene is TRBJ2-7, the V gene TRBV2; D gene uncertain. Germline assignment: CDR1 SNHLY and CDR2 FYNNEI. The CDR3 is 14 residues long. Trimming shortened V by 1 base and J by 3 bases, and 10 bases separated the two germline ends. CDR3 loop: CASSEGQAFYEQYF. The DNA for the CDR3 is TGTGCCAGCAGTGAAGGTCAGGCCTTCTACGAGCAGTACTTC.

V gene TRBV4-3 combines with J gene TRBJ1-2; tentatively, D is TRBD1 (5 bases). The CDR3 spans 16 residues. V was shortened by 4 bases and J by 8 bases, with 23 bases between the two germline ends. The germline gives CDR1 LGHNA, CDR2 YSLEER. The CDR3 reads CASSPATGIGLEGYTF. The CDR3 bases are TGCGCCAGCAGCCCGGCTACAGGAATAGGGTTGGAGGGCTACACCTTC.

V usage is TRBV6-5 and J usage is TRBJ2-5, with D possibly TRBD2 on 5 matching bases. V was cut by 6 bases and J by 7 bases, with 18 bases left in between. The CDR3 length is 14 residues. Germline V gene data show CDR1 as MNHEY and CDR2 as SVGAGI. The DNA of the CDR3 is TGTGCCAGCAGCCGACTCCGGATAGGAGGGACCCAGTACTTC. Translated, it gives CASSRLRIGGTQYF.

In regard to this clone: This same CDR3 is encoded by further DNA sequences in the sample. V is TRBV27 and J is TRBJ1-1; perhaps TRBD1 as D (6 bases). The CDR3 consists of 14 residues. CDR1 is MNHEY and CDR2 is SMNVEV in the germline V gene (reference sequence). The V and J ends lost 2 bases and 1 base respectively, with 8 bases between them. CDR3 nucleotide sequence: TGTGCCAGCAGTTTAAGACAGGCGAACACTGAAGCTTTCTTT. It yields the protein CASSLRQANTEAFF.

The chain combines TRBV7-9 with TRBJ2-1; 10 bases fit TRBD1. This CDR3 comprises 15 residues. Looked up from germline, CDR1 is SEHNR and CDR2 is FQNEAQ (reference sequence). Trimming took 5 bases from V and 5 from J; bases not matched to a gene: 6. The CDR3 region is CASSLTGQGNNEQFF. In DNA form, the CDR3 reads TGTGCCAGCAGCCTAACGGGACAGGGGAACAATGAGCAGTTCTTC.

This clone was counted once. The CDR3 loop reads CASSWGTQRGYGYTF. CDR3 coding DNA: TGTGCCAGCAGCTGGGGGACCCAACGGGGCTATGGCTACACCTTC. The rearrangement uses TRBV11-2 and TRBJ1-2; a possible D gene is TRBD1 (5 bases). The V gene's germline CDR1 is SGHAT and CDR2 FQNNGV. V lost 4 bases, J lost 4 bases, and 16 bases lay in between. This CDR3 region has 15 residues.

The chain has TRBV6-5 and TRBJ2-5; D remains unclear. V shed 4 bases and J shed 4 bases, with 13 bases lying between them. The CDR3 totals 14 residues. CDR1 is MNHEY and CDR2 is SVGAGI in the germline V gene. For the CDR3, the DNA is TGTGCCAGCAGTTCTCCGACTGCTCCAGAGACCCAGTACTTC. As protein: CASSSPTAPETQYF.

J is TRBJ2-6 and V is TRBV9, with D maybe TRBD2 (6 bases). V lost 3 bases, J lost 0 bases, and 13 bases lay in between. The CDR3 has 17 amino acids. The V gene's germline CDR1 is SGDLS and CDR2 YYNGEE. CDR3 amino acids: CASSGDSGHSGANVLTF. CDR3 in DNA: TGTGCCAGCAGCGGGGACTCCGGGCACTCTGGGGCCAACGTCCTGACTTTC. Full variable domain (remainder filled in from reference TRBV9 and TRBJ2-6): DSGVTQTPKHLITATGQRVTLRCSPRSGDLSVYWYQQSLDQGLQFLIQYYNGEERAKGNILERFSAQQFPDLHSELNLSSLELGDSALYFCASSGDSGHSGANVLTFGAGSRLTVL.

The J gene is TRBJ2-7, the V gene TRBV4-3; D is ambiguous. Between the trimmed V and J ends, which lost 0 bases and 3 bases, there was a span of 12 bases. There are 15 residues in the CDR3. The germline CDR1 and CDR2 sequences are LGHNA and YSLEER. CDR3 bases: TGCGCCAGCAGCCAAGATGTCGGGCAGGTCTACGAGCAGTACTTC. It codes for CASSQDVGQVYEQYF.

The chain combines TRBV6-5 with TRBJ2-7; tentative D call: TRBD1 (6 bases). This CDR3 is built from 15 residues. V was pared by 6 bases and J by 5 bases, with 20 bases between. Germline V gene sequence: CDR1 MNHEY, CDR2 SVGAGI. CDR3 residues: CASSPRTAQGDEQYF. The CDR3 DNA reads TGTGCCAGCAGCCCAAGAACAGCACAGGGTGACGAGCAGTACTTC.

This clone was recorded once. This rearrangement joins TRBV7-8 to TRBJ2-7; 8 nucleotides line up with TRBD1. Trimming took 7 bases from V and 2 from J; bases not matched to a gene: 10. The germline V gene encodes CDR1 SGHVS and CDR2 FQNEAQ. The CDR3 has 15 amino acids. Here the CDR3 DNA reads TGTGCCAGCATCCTAGCCGGACAGGGCCCCTACGAGCAGTACTTC. Translation: CASILAGQGPYEQYF.

The chain couples TRBV29-1 to TRBJ2-1; maybe TRBD1 (6 bases). The V end was cut by 7 bases, the J end by 6 bases, with 13 bases between. This CDR3 contains 12 residues. Germline V gene sequence: CDR1 SQVTM, CDR2 ANQGSEA. CDR3 DNA sequence: TGCAGCGACATAACAGGGCCCAATGAGCAGTTCTTC. Translated, it gives CSDITGPNEQFF.

V gene TRBV5-6 combines with J gene TRBJ2-7; no definite D call. The germline V gene has CDR1 SGHDT and CDR2 YYEEEE. Between the trimmed V and J ends, which lost 4 bases and 0 bases, there was a span of 5 bases. The CDR3 consists of 12 residues. The CDR3, as DNA: TGTGCCAGCAGCGCTAGCTCCTACGAGCAGTACTTC. Amino acids: CASSASSYEQYF.

The rearrangement links TRBV18 to TRBJ1-4; 7 positions agree with TRBD1. The V segment lost 3 bases and the J segment 5 bases; nucleotides outside the gene matches: 6. CDR3 length: 15 amino acids. CDR1 and CDR2 (germline): KGHSH, LQKENI. Here the CDR3 reads CASSPRGSANEKLFF. CDR3 coding DNA: TGTGCCAGCTCACCCAGGGGGTCCGCCAATGAAAAACTGTTTTTT.